This entry lists 20 T cell receptor beta chains sequenced from one sample in a study of blood T cell repertoires in COVID-19. Repertoires were generated with immunoSEQ multiplex PCR, while TCRdb's copy carries only in-frame clones and drops some. The table lists 250,000 to 300,000 clones, more than 85% of them singletons, with about 3.6% in the top ten. The material sequenced was peripheral blood. These receptors came from a man younger than 35 with active or convalescent COVID-19.

This chain connects TRBV30 to TRBJ1-1, with D perhaps TRBD1 (6 bases). Germline CDR1 is GTSNPN and CDR2 is SVGIG (reference sequence). CDR3 length: 14 residues. V was pared by 5 bases and J by 1 base, with 14 bases between. The CDR3: CAWGIQGWNTEAFF. The CDR3 DNA reads as TGTGCCTGGGGGATACAGGGTTGGAACACTGAAGCTTTCTTT.

The CDR3 sequence: CATSRDRGGAFHTEAFF. The CDR3 DNA is TGTGCCACCAGCAGAGATCGGGGGGGTGCATTTCACACTGAAGCTTTCTTT. The J gene is TRBJ1-1, the V gene TRBV15, with D perhaps TRBD1 (5 bases). Germline CDR1 reads LNHNV; CDR2 reads YYDKDF (reference sequence). V lost 0 bases and J lost 3, with 17 bases in between. CDR3 size: 17 residues.

The V and J genes are TRBV18 and TRBJ1-3; 7 bases agree with TRBD1. J lost 2 bases, V lost 2 bases, and 0 bases had no gene match. Germline CDR1 reads KGHSH; CDR2 reads LQKENI. The CDR3 runs 14 residues. The CDR3 loop reads CASSPGTAGNTIYF. The CDR3 nucleotides read TGTGCCAGCTCACCAGGGACAGCTGGAAACACCATATATTTT.

Details on this clone: This sample also contains other DNA sequences that code for the same CDR3. The chain combines TRBV5-1 with TRBJ1-4; 7 bases are shared with TRBD1. This CDR3 spans 14 amino acids. V was clipped by 3 bases and J by 5 bases; unmatched bases: 4. Germline CDR1 and CDR2: SGHRS and YFSETQ. The CDR3 spells CASSSGQPNEKLFF. CDR3 DNA: TGCGCCAGCAGCTCGGGACAGCCAAATGAAAAACTGTTTTTT.

Many counts were recorded for this clone. This rearrangement joins TRBV6-4 to TRBJ1-1; 10 nucleotides agree with TRBD1. CDR1 is MRHNA, CDR2 SNTAGT, per germline. CDR3 length: 13 residues. The J segment lost 7 bases and the V segment lost 2 bases, leaving 1 base of the junction unmatched. The CDR3 sequence is CASSDGDRGEAFF. CDR3 coding DNA: TGTGCCAGCAGTGACGGGGACAGGGGTGAAGCTTTCTTT.

This clone was recorded once. The chain recombines TRBV11-2 with TRBJ2-4; the D gene is possibly TRBD1 (5 bases). Trimming took 5 bases from V and 9 from J, leaving 11 bases between them. Germline V gene lookup returns CDR1 SGHAT and CDR2 FQNNGV. The CDR3 totals 12 residues. CDR3 loop: CASSPWGRIQYF. CDR3 bases: TGTGCCAGCAGCCCTTGGGGCCGCATTCAGTACTTC.

The chain employs TRBV29-1 and TRBJ2-7, with 7 positions matching TRBD1. The CDR3 has 14 amino acids. Germline loops: CDR1 SQVTM, CDR2 ANQGSEA. V dropped 6 bases and J dropped 2; count of bases not matched to a gene: 10. The CDR3 protein is CSVRTPQGTYEQYF. Written as DNA, the CDR3 is TGCAGCGTCCGGACCCCACAGGGGACCTACGAGCAGTACTTC.

The chain joins TRBV11-3 to TRBJ2-7; weak D call: TRBD2 (6 bases). The germline CDR1 and CDR2 sequences are SGHNT and YENEEA. The CDR3 extends over 13 amino acids. V lost 1 base, J lost 5 bases, and 9 bases lay in between. The CDR3 sequence: CASSLVGGHEQYF. The CDR3 DNA follows: TGTGCCAGCAGCTTAGTGGGAGGTCACGAGCAGTACTTC. The variable domain in full, with the rest retrieved from reference TRBV11-3 and TRBJ2-7, is EAGVVQSPRYKIIEKKQPVAFWCNPISGHNTLYWYLQNLGQGPELLIRYENEEAVDDSQLPKDRFSAERLKGVDSTLKIQPAELGDSAVYLCASSLVGGHEQYFGPGTRLTVT.

The chain combines TRBV5-1 with TRBJ1-4; unclear D gene. V lost 1 base and J lost 0, with 16 bases in between. The germline CDR1 and CDR2 sequences are SGHRS and YFSETQ. This CDR3 has 18 amino acids. CDR3 nucleotides: TGCGCCAGCAGCTTGCATCTTGATAGTGCTGCAACTAATGAAAAACTGTTTTTT. It yields the protein CASSLHLDSAATNEKLFF.

This chain uses TRBV21-1 with TRBJ2-2; TRBD1 is taken as the D call from the table, unchecked against the DNA. TRBV21-1 is marked as a pseudogene. There are 17 residues in the CDR3. The CDR3 DNA is TGTGCCAGCAATACCAAGAGACAGGGGGCAAACACCGGGGAGCTGTTTTTT. Translation: CASNTKRQGANTGELFF.

V and J are TRBV5-1 and TRBJ2-2; 7 bases line up with TRBD2. CDR3 size: 17 residues. Germline values: CDR1 SGHRS, CDR2 YFSETQ. The J segment lost 7 bases and the V segment lost 0 bases, leaving 12 bases of the junction unmatched. The CDR3 is CASSLAPGGSSNGELFF. The DNA of the CDR3 is TGCGCCAGCAGCTTGGCCCCCGGGGGGTCCTCGAACGGGGAGCTGTTTTTT. Drawing the rest from reference TRBV5-1 and TRBJ2-2, the complete variable domain is KAGVTQTPRYLIKTRGQQVTLSCSPISGHRSVSWYQQTPGQGLQFLFEYFSETQRNKGNFPGRFSGRQFSNSRSEMNVSTLELGDSALYLCASSLAPGGSSNGELFFGEGSRLTVL.

This clone was counted a single time. This sequence joins TRBV3-1 (or the pseudogene TRBV3-2) and TRBJ2-3; 10 bases fit TRBD2. Germline V gives CDR1 LGHDT, CDR2 YNNKEL (reference sequence). With 6 bases clipped from V and 2 bases from J, the junction kept 5 bases outside the gene matches. The CDR3 is 15 residues long. This CDR3 reads CASSLAGDYTDTQYF. The CDR3 DNA sequence: TGTGCCAGCAGTCTAGCGGGGGACTACACAGATACGCAGTATTTT.

This chain joins TRBV27 and TRBJ1-3; a weak D match, TRBD1 (6 bases). Trimming removed 4 bases at V and 2 bases at J, with 15 bases between. The length of the CDR3 is 16 residues. The germline V gene encodes CDR1 MNHEY and CDR2 SMNVEV (reference sequence). CDR3 loop: CASSSSLDRTGNTIYF. The CDR3 coding sequence is TGTGCCAGCAGTTCCTCCCTAGACAGGACTGGAAACACCATATATTTT.

CDR3 residues: CASSEGSLQKKETQYF. The CDR3, as DNA: TGTGCCAGCAGTGAAGGTAGTCTACAGAAGAAAGAGACCCAGTACTTC. J is TRBJ2-5 and V is TRBV25-1, with D uncertain. The CDR3 covers 16 residues. Trimming stripped 2 bases from V and 3 bases from J, with 16 bases between. Germline V gene lookup returns CDR1 MGHDK and CDR2 SYGVNS.

The chain is built from TRBV28 and TRBJ1-6, with TRBD1 as a possible D gene (6 bases). Trimming removed 4 bases at V and 7 bases at J, with 11 bases between. This CDR3 has 14 residues. CDR1 MDHEN and CDR2 SYDVKM come from the germline V gene. In DNA form, the CDR3 reads TGTGCCAGCAGTTCCGGGACACCGAATTCACCCCTCCACTTT. Protein: CASSSGTPNSPLHF.

This chain connects TRBV7-2 to TRBJ1-6, with 8 nucleotides matching TRBD1. CDR1 and CDR2 (germline): SGHTA, FQGNSA. This CDR3 is 16 amino acids long. V was clipped by 1 base and J by 10 bases; unmatched bases: 9. The CDR3 DNA is TGTGCCAGCAGCTTAGTACGTGACAGGGGAGGGTCACCCCTCCACTTT. Translating gives CASSLVRDRGGSPLHF.

The V and J genes are TRBV7-8 and TRBJ2-5; D unresolved. Germline V gene data show CDR1 as SGHVS and CDR2 as FQNEAQ. Trimming took off 3 bases at V and 3 bases at J, with 8 bases between the two ends. The CDR3 extends over 13 amino acids. The CDR3 bases are TGTGCCAGCAGCTTCAGCGCAGAAGAGACCCAGTACTTC. As protein: CASSFSAEETQYF.

The chain joins TRBV6-1 to TRBJ2-7; 12 bases agree with TRBD2. J gave up 0 bases and V 1 base, and 1 base lay outside the gene matches. CDR3 length: 16 amino acids. Germline CDR1 MNHNS, CDR2 SASEGT. The DNA of the CDR3 is TGTGCCAGCAGTGAAGGGACTAGCGGGATCTCCTACGAGCAGTACTTC. It yields the protein CASSEGTSGISYEQYF.

This chain uses TRBV7-2 with TRBJ2-5; 7 bases are a match to TRBD1. Germline assignment: CDR1 SGHTA and CDR2 FQGNSA. J was trimmed by 4 bases and V by 4 bases; bases with no gene match: 15. The CDR3 runs 17 residues. The CDR3 nucleotides are TGTGCCAGCAGCTCCAGATCCGGGACAGCCCTTGTAGAGACCCAGTACTTC. Translation: CASSSRSGTALVETQYF.

The rearrangement joins TRBV9 to TRBJ2-3; 9 bases are a match to TRBD2. J was trimmed by 2 bases and V by 3 bases; bases with no gene match: 16. Germline V gene sequence: CDR1 SGDLS, CDR2 YYNGEE. The CDR3 loop spans 19 amino acids. The CDR3 nucleotides are TGTGCCAGCAGCGCGAGGGGGGCTAGCGGGGTTCCCTACACAGATACGCAGTATTTT. This sequence encodes CASSARGASGVPYTDTQYF.